This TCR beta chain was sequenced during a study of PD-1 blockade in classical Hodgkin lymphoma. Clones were read by immunoSEQ multiplex PCR, and TCRdb kept only the in-frame ones, dropping some. The profile shows fewer than 20,000 clones, around 90% of them singletons. The CDR3 extends over 16 amino acids. Trimming cost V 5 bases and J 3 bases; bases outside gene matches: 4. Germline CDR1 and CDR2: SSHAT and FNYEAQ (reference sequence). About this clone itself: Its antigen is unknown.

Noted time point: newly diagnosed, previously untreated cHL patient sample. Peripheral samples used as comparators were newly diagnosed, untreated classical Hodgkin lymphoma PBMCs. Broader study findings: Undefined causes, possibly disease activity or prior therapy, underlie the repertoire differences. When set against healthy donors, newly diagnosed patients were reported to show lower baseline TCR diversity.

Sequencing was done on a sample of peripheral blood mononuclear cells (PBMCs). The V and J genes are TRBV7-7 and TRBJ2-3, with TRBD2 identical over 14 bases. This sequence originates from a human donor with classical Hodgkin lymphoma. The CDR3 region has the DNA TGTGCCAGCAGCCGCGGACTAGCGGGAGGAACAGATACGCAGTATTTT. Protein: CASSRGLAGGTDTQYF.